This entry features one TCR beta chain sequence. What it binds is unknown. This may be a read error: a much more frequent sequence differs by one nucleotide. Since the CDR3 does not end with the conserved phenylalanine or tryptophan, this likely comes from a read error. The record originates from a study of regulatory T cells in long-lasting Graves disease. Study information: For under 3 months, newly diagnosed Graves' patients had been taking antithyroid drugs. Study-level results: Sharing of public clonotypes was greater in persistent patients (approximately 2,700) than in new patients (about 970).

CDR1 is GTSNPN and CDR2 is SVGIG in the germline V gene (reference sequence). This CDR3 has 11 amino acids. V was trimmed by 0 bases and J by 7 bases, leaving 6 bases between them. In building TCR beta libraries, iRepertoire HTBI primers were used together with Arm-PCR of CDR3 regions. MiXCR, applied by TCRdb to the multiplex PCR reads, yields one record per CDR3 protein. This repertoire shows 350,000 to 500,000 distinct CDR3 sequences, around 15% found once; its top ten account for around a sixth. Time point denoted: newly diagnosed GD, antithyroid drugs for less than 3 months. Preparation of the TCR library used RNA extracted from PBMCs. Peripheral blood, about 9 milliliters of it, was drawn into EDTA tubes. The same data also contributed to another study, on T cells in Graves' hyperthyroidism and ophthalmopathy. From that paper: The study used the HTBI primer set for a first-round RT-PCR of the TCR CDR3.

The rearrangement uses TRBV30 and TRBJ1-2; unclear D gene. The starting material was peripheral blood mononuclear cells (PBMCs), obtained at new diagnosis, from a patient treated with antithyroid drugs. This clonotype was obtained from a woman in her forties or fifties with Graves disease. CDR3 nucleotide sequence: TGTGCCTGGAGTGTCTTGGGTGGCTACACCTCC. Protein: CAWSVLGGYTS.